This T cell receptor beta chain was recovered during a study of T cells in Graves' hyperthyroidism and ophthalmopathy. Turning to the study itself: Specimen type is peripheral blood, collected at initial diagnosis prior to any treatment.

In this sample, this clonotype turned up many times. The antigen is not known. Study conclusions and caveats: Before onset, by a median of approximately 5.9 months, the model predicted ophthalmopathy. Classification by a 13 V-J model distinguished ophthalmopathy from stable hyperthyroidism. Within blood appeared most thyroid clonotypes that had expanded above 0.001.

Authors of the study amplified TCR beta CDR3 regions from RNA transcripts. The study used the HTBI primer set for a first-round RT-PCR of the TCR CDR3. TCRdb re-derived calls from the multiplex PCR reads in MiXCR, one entry per CDR3 protein. This sample has approximately 400,000 distinct CDR3 sequences, with approximately 14% found just once. This TCR was sampled from a woman under 30 with Graves' hyperthyroidism. The sequenced sample was blood.

In nucleotides, the CDR3 is TGTGCCAGCAGTTCCCGCGAGCAGTTCCCCGAGCAGTACTTC. Its translation is CASSSREQFPEQYF. The chain joins TRBV6-8 to TRBJ2-7; D unclear. CDR1 and CDR2 from the germline V gene are MNHGY and SAAAGT. V gave up 4 bases and J gave up 6 bases, with 16 bases separating them. This CDR3 has 14 residues.